This TCR beta chain was profiled in a study of blood T cell repertoires in COVID-19. For the study at large: Samples came from the United States, Italy and Spain, spanning acute and convalescent COVID-19. T cells, B-cell-depleted T cells, or PBMCs supplied cDNA or gDNA.

This CDR3 comprises 13 residues. Trimming shortened V by 4 bases and J by 9 bases, and 13 bases separated the two germline ends. CDR1 is ENHRY and CDR2 is SYGVKD in the germline V gene. In the original processing: Amplification with reference gene primers provided the estimates of nucleated cell counts. This table comes from immunoSEQ multiplex PCR, and its TCRdb copy is limited to in-frame clones, with some not included. That table supplies the V and J calls and clone size; D and trimming were determined from the DNA. The table lists more than 70,000 clones, about 82% of them singletons. This TCR was recovered from a woman older than 75 with active or convalescent COVID-19. Sequencing was carried out using peripheral blood. The chain uses TRBV10-3 and TRBJ2-1, with a possible D match to TRBD1 (5 bases). CDR3 bases: TGTGCCATCAGTGTAACAGGAGCTCGTGAGCAGTTCTTC. Its protein is CAISVTGAREQFF.